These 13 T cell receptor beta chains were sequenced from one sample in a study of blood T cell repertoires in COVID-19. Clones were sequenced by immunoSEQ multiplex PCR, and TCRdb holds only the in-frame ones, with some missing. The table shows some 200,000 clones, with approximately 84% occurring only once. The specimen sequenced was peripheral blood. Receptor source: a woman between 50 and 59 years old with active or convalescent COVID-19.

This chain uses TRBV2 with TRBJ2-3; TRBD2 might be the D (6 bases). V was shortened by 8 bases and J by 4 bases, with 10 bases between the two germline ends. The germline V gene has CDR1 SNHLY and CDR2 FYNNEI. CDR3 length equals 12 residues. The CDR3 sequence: CASEAGSDTQYF. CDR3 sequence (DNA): TGTGCCAGCGAGGCGGGATCAGATACGCAGTATTTT.

As DNA, the CDR3 is TGTGCCAGCAGCTTCCTTTCACTAGGGAGCACAGATACGCAGTATTTT. It yields the protein CASSFLSLGSTDTQYF. The chain employs TRBV7-6 and TRBJ2-3, with D possibly TRBD2 on 5 matching bases. The germline V and J ends were trimmed by 3 bases and 0 bases, with 13 bases remaining between them. Germline assignment: CDR1 SGHVS and CDR2 FNYEAQ. CDR3 length equals 16 residues. The complete variable domain, with remaining parts taken from reference TRBV7-6 and TRBJ2-3, reads GAGVSQSPRYKVTKRGQDVALRCDPISGHVSLYWYRQALGQGPEFLTYFNYEAQQDKSGLPNDRFSAERPEGSISTLTIQRTEQRDSAMYRCASSFLSLGSTDTQYFGPGTRLTVL.

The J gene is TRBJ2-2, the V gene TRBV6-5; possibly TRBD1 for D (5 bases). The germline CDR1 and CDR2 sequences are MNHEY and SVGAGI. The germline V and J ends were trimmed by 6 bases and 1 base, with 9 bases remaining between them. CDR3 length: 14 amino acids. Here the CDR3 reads CASRHGQNTGELFF. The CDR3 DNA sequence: TGTGCCAGCAGACACGGACAGAACACCGGGGAGCTGTTTTTT.

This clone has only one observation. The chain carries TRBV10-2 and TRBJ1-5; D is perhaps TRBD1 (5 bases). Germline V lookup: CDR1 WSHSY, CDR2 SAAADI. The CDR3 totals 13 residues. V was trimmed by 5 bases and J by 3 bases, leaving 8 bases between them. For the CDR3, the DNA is TGCGCCAGCAGTCCGGGGGTCAATCAGCCCCAGCATTTT. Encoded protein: CASSPGVNQPQHF.

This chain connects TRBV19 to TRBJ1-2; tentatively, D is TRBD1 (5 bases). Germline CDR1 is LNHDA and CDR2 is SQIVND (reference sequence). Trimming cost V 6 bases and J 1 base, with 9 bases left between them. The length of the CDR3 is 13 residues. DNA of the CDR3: TGTGCCAGTAGAGTAGACAGTAACTATGGCTACACCTTC. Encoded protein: CASRVDSNYGYTF.

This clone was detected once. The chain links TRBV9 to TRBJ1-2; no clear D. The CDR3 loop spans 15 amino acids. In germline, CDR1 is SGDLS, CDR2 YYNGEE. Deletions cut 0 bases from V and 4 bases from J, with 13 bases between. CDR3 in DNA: TGTGCCAGCAGCGTAGTGACTCTCCCGGTCTATGGCTACACCTTC. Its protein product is CASSVVTLPVYGYTF.

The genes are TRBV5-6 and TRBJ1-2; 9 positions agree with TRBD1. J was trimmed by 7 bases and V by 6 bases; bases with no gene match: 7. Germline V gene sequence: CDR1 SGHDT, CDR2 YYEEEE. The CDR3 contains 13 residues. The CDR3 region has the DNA TGTGCCAGCACTTCCGGACAGGGGAGTGGCTACACCTTC. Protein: CASTSGQGSGYTF. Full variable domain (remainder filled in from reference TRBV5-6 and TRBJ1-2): DAGVTQSPTHLIKTRGQQVTLRCSPKSGHDTVSWYQQALGQGPQFIFQYYEEEERQRGNFPDRFSGHQFPNYSSELNVNALLLGDSALYLCASTSGQGSGYTFGSGTRLTVV.

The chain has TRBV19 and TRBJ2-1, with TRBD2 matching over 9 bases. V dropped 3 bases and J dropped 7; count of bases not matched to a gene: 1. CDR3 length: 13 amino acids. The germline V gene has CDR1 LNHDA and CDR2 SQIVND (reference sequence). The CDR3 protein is CASSMAGGNEQFF. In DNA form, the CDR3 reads TGTGCCAGTAGTATGGCGGGGGGGAATGAGCAGTTCTTC.

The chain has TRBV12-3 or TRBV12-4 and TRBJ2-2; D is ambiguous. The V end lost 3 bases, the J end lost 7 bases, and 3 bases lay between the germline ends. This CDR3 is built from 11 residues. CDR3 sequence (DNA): TGTGCCAGCAGTTTTATCGGGGAGCTGTTTTTT. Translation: CASSFIGELFF.

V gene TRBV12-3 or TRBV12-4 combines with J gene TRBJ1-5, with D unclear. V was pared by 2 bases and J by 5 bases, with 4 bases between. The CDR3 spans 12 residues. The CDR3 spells CASSLRDQPQHF. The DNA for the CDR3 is TGTGCCAGCAGTTTAAGAGATCAGCCCCAGCATTTT.

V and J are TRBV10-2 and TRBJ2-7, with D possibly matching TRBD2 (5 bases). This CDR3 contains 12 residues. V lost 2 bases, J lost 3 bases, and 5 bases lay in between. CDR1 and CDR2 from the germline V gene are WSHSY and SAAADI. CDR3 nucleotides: TGCGCCAGCAGTGAGGACTACTACGAGCAGTACTTC. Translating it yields CASSEDYYEQYF.

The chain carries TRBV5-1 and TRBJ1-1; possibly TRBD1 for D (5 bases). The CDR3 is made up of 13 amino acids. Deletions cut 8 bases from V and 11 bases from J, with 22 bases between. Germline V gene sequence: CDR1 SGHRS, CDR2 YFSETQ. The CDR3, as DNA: TGCGCCAGTATGGGGACGGGACTACGTCAGGCTTTCTTT. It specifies CASMGTGLRQAFF.

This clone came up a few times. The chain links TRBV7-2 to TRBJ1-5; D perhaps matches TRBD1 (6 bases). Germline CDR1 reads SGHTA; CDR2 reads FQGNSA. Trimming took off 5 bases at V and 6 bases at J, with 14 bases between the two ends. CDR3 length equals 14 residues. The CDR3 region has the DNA TGTGCCAGCAGCCCAGGGGATCCACGTCAGCCCCAGCATTTT. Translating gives CASSPGDPRQPQHF.